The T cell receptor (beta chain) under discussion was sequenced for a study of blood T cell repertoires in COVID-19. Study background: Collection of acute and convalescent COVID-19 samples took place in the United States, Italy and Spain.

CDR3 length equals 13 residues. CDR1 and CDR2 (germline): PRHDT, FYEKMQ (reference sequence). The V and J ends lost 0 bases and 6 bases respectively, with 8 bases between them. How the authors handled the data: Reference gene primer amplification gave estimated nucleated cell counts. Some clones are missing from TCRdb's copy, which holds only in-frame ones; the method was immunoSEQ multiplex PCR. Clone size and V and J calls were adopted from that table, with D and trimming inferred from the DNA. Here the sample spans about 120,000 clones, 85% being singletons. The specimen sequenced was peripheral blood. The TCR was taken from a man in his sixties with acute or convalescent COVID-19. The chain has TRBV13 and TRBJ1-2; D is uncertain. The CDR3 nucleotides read TGTGCCAGCAGCTTAGGTCCCGGGAATGGCTACACCTTC. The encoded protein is CASSLGPGNGYTF. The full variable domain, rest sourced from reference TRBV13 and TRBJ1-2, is AAGVIQSPRHLIKEKRETATLKCYPIPRHDTVYWYQQGPGQDPQFLISFYEKMQSDKGSIPDRFSAQQFSDYHSELNMSSLELGDSALYFCASSLGPGNGYTFGSGTRLTVV.